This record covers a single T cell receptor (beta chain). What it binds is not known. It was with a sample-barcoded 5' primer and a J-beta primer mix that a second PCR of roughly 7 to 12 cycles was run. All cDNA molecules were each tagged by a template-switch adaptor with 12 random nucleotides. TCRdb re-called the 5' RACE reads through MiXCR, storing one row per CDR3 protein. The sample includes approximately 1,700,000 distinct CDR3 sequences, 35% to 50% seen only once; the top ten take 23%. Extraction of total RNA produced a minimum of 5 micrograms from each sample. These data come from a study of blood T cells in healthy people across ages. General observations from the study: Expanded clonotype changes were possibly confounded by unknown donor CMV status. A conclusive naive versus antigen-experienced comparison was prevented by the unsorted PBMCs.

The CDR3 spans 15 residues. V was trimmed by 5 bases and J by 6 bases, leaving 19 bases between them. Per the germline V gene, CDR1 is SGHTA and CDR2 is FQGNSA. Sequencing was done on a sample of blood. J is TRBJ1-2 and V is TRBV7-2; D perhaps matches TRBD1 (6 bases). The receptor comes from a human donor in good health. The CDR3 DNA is TGTGCCAGCAGCAACTTGTTCACAGGGCTAGATGGCTACACCTTC. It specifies CASSNLFTGLDGYTF.